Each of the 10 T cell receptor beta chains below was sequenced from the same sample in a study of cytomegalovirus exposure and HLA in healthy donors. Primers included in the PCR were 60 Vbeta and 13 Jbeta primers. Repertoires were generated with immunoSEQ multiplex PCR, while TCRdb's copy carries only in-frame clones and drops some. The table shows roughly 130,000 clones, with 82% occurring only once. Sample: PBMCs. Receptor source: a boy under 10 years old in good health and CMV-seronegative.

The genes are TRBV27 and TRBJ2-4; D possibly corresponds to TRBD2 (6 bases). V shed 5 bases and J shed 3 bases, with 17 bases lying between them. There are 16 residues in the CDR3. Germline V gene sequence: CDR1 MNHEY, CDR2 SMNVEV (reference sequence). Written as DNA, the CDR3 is TGTGCCAGCAGTCTCATTGGGAGGTTAGGCAAAAACATTCAGTACTTC. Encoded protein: CASSLIGRLGKNIQYF.

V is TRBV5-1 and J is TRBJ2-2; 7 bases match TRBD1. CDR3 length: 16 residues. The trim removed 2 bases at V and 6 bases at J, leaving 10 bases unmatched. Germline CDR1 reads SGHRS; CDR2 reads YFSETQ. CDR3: CASSFLLGTAPGELFF. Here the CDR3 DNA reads TGCGCCAGCAGCTTCCTCCTTGGGACAGCCCCCGGGGAGCTGTTTTTT.

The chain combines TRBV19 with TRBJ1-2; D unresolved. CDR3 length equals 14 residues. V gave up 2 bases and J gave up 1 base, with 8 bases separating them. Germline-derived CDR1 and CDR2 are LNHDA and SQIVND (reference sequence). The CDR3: CASSIFHSNYGYTF. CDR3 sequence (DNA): TGTGCCAGTAGTATATTTCACAGTAACTATGGCTACACCTTC.

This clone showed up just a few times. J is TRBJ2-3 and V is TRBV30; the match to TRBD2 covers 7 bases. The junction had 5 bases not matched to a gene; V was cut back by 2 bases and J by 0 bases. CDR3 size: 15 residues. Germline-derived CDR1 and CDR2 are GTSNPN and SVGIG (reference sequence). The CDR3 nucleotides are TGTGCCTGGAGTCCCCCTAGCGGCAGCACAGATACGCAGTATTTT. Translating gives CAWSPPSGSTDTQYF.

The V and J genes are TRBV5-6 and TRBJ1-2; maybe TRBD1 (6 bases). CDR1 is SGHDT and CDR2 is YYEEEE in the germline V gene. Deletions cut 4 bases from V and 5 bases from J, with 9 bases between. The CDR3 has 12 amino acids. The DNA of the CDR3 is TGTGCCAGCAGCGAGGGGGTGTATGGCTACACCTTC. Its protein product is CASSEGVYGYTF.

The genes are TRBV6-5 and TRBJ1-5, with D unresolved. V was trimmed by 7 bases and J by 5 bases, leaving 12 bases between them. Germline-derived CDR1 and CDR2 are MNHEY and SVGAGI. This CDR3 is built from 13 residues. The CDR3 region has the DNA TGTGCCAGCACTCCGAGGTTGGATCAGCCCCAGCATTTT. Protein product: CASTPRLDQPQHF.

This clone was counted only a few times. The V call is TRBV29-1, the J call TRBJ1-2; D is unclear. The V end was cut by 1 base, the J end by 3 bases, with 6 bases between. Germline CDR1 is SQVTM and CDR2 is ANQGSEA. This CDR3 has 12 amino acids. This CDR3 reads CSVEGLDYGYTF. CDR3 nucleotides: TGCAGCGTTGAAGGACTGGACTATGGCTACACCTTC.

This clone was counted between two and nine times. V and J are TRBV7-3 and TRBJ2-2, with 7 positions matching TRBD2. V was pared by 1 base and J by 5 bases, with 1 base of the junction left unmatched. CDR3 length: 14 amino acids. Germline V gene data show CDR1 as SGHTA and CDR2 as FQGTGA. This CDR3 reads CASSLMGGTGELFF. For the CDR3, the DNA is TGTGCCAGCAGCTTAATGGGAGGGACCGGGGAGCTGTTTTTT.

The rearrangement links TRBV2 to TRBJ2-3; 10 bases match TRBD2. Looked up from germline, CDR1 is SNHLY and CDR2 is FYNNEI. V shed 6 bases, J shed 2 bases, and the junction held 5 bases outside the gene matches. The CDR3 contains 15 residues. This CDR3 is CASRRTSGNTDTQYF. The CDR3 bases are TGTGCCAGCAGGAGGACTAGCGGTAACACAGATACGCAGTATTTT.

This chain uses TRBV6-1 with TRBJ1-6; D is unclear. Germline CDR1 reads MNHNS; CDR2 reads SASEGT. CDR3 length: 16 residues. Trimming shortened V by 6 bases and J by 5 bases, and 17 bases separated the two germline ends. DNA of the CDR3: TGTGCCAGCAGCGAAAGGGAGGGAGAGGATAATTCACCCCTCCACTTT. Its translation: CASSEREGEDNSPLHF.